This TCR beta chain was observed in a study of T cells expressing NK-cell markers. CDR3 length equals 12 residues. From its re-call of the 5' RACE reads, TCRdb lists each CDR3 protein once, without DNA. Its table lists 500,000 or so distinct CDR3 sequences. Material for sequencing was blood T cells: a sorted CD56 or NKG2C T cell subset, CD4+ or CD8+ T cells, or bulk PBMC T cells (not recorded which). The chain carries TRBV12-3 or TRBV12-4 and TRBJ2-3; TCRdb's assignment of TRBD1 cannot be checked, as there is no DNA. The receptor was derived from a man younger than 35 in good health. The CDR3 here is CASSSGTGGTYF.